This T cell receptor beta chain comes out of a study of T cells in localized non-small cell lung cancer (dated by TCRdb to 2020 to 2022). With regard to the full study: T cell repertoires of 236 early-stage NSCLC patients were analyzed, with tumors being compared against uninvolved tumor-adjacent lungs. NSCLC patients had a mean age of around 61 years, and 129 were male and about 110 female. All 236 NSCLC patients in the cohort were treatment-naive and had localized lung tumors that were resected. Study-wide findings and limitations: The highest T cell clonality was observed in uninvolved tumor-adjacent lung, where clonality exceeded that of tumor, suggesting that antigenic responses were more focused in uninvolved tumor-adjacent lung. Because of the exploratory design, TCR variables were selected using unadjusted p-values without false-discovery rate correction. Because multi-region tumor sequencing was not done, intratumor heterogeneity could not be ruled out. Longer overall survival was associated with higher blood T cell density, whereas shorter survival was associated with higher adjacent-lung clonality. A median of 57 of the top 100 tumor clones turned up in the paired uninvolved adjacent lung, and 25 to 35 of those clones also ranked among the top 100 of that same adjacent lung.

CDR1 and CDR2 were assigned from the germline V gene (reference sequence) as LNHDA and SQIVND. Its CDR3 holds 14 amino acids, cysteine through phenylalanine. The DNA shown is the 42-base CDR3, in frame from base 1. Here V drops 6 bases and J drops 8 bases, and the junction holds 9 bases not matched to any gene. Two independent pathologists confirmed that the uninvolved adjacent lung, which was taken at least 2 cm from the tumor margin, was free of atypia. At diagnosis, peripheral blood, uninvolved tumor-adjacent lung and tumor were collected and were preserved as a mix of fresh-frozen and FFPE material. The immunoSEQ Assay was used to sequence TCR beta CDR3 regions from DNA. The paper's processing steps were these. T cell density was computed as TCR beta template counts normalized to usable DNA estimated by amplifying housekeeping genes. Using the preseqR package, richness was estimated by extrapolating to 120,000 templates for tissue samples and 400,000 templates for PBMC samples. Clonality was calculated as one minus Pielou's evenness. Tissue-enriched TCRs were identified by differential abundance testing using productive amino-acid clonotypes, minimum total count 5 and alpha 0.1. The Jaccard Index and the Morisita Overlap Index were used to measure repertoire overlap between compartments. TCR beta CDR3s were clustered by GLIPH together with public tetramer-defined viral CDR3s, and at least three viral sequences plus V-gene enrichment were required for viral motifs. TCRdb stores this immuneACCESS table with in-frame sequences only. Part of the clones is absent; in the studies checked, under half of the shortfall reflects unresolved V genes, and no reason is known for the rest. Clone size and V and J calls were adopted from that table, with D and trimming inferred from the DNA. This sample lists a few thousand clones; roughly 27% were detected once. Less than 25% of the sample is taken by the ten largest.

In this sample, this clone turned up once. Its antigen is currently not known. No per-base quality is available; no much larger clone lies one base away. The chain is encoded by TRBV19 joined to TRBJ1-2; 10 central nucleotides agree with TRBD1. The sequence derives from a male donor at least 60 years old with stage II lung adenocarcinoma. Material: normal lung tissue next to the tumor, obtained before any cancer treatment. The nucleotides read TGTGCCAGTAGCTCTTCCGGGACAGGGGACGGCTACACCTTC. This gives the protein CASSSSGTGDGYTF. Joined to the reference TRBV19 and TRBJ1-2 proteins, this CDR3 gives the full variable domain: DGGITQSPKYLFRKEGQNVTLSCEQNLNHDAMYWYRQDPGQGLRLIYYSQIVNDFQKGDIAEGYSVSREKKESFPLTVTSAQKNPTAFYLCASSSSGTGDGYTFGSGTRLTVV.